The present T cell receptor (beta chain) was sequenced within a study of PD-1 blockade in classical Hodgkin lymphoma. Study-level background: Nivolumab 3 mg/kg was given intravenously every 2 weeks.

CDR3 length: 13 residues. The germline gives CDR1 SNHLY, CDR2 FYNNEI. V was cut by 0 bases and J by 5 bases, with 7 bases left in between. Broader study findings: Possibly reflecting disease activity or prior therapy, repertoire differences have causes that remain undefined. Patients who responded completely had about the same baseline diversity as newly diagnosed patients.

Assay: immunoSEQ multiplex PCR; the TCRdb copy retains only in-frame clones and omits some. The sample contains tens of thousands of clones, 91% of which appear only once. Turning to this clone: Antigen: not known.

Time point meaning: cycle 4 day 1 (C4D1), after less than seven weeks of nivolumab. Relapse after autologous stem cell transplantation occurred in every patient, and brentuximab vedotin exposure varied. This clonotype was sampled from a human donor with classical Hodgkin lymphoma. The chain has TRBV2 and TRBJ1-2; no reliable D call. The material sequenced was peripheral blood mononuclear cells (PBMCs), taken before the fourth cycle of nivolumab. The CDR3 DNA reads as TGTGCCAGCAGTGAAGCAAGTGGGTATGGCTACACCTTC. It yields the protein CASSEASGYGYTF. Looking up the rest from reference TRBV2 and TRBJ1-2 gives the full variable domain: EPEVTQTPSHQVTQMGQEVILRCVPISNHLYFYWYRQILGQKVEFLVSFYNNEISEKSEIFDDQFSVERPDGSNFTLKIRSTKLEDSAMYFCASSEASGYGYTFGSGTRLTVV.